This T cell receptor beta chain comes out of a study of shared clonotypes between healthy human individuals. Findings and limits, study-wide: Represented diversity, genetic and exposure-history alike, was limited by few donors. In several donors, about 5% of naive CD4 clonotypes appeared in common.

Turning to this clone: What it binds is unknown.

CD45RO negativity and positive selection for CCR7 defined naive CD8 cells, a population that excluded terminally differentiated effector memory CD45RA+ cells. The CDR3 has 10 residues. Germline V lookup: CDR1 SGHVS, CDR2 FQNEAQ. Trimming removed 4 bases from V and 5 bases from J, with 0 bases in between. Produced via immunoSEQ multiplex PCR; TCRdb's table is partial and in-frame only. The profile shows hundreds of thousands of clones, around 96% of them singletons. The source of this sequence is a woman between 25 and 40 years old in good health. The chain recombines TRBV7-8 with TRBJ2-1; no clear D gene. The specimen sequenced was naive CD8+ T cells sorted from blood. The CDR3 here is CASSYNEQFF. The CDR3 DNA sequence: TGTGCCAGCAGCTACAATGAGCAGTTCTTC.